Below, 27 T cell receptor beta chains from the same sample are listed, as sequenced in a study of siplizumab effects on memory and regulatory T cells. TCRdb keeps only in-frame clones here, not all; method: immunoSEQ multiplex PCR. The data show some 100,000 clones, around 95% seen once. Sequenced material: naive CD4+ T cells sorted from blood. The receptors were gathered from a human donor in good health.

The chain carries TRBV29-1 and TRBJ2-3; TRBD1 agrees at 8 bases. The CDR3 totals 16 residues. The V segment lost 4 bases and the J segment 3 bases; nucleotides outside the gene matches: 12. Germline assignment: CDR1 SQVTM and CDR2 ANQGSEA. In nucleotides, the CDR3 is TGCAGCGTTGGACGCCTTATGGGACAGGTAACAGATACGCAGTATTTT. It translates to CSVGRLMGQVTDTQYF.

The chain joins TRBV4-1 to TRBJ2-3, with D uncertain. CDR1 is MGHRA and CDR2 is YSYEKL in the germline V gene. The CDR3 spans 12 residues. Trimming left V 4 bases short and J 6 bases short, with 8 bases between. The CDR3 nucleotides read TGCGCCAGCAGCCCTACGGCGGATACGCAGTATTTT. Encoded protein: CASSPTADTQYF.

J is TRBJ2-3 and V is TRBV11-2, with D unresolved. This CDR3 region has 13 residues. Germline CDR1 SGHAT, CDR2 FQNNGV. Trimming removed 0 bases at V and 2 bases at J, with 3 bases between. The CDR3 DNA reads TGTGCCAGCAGCTTAGACCACACAGATACGCAGTATTTT. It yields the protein CASSLDHTDTQYF.

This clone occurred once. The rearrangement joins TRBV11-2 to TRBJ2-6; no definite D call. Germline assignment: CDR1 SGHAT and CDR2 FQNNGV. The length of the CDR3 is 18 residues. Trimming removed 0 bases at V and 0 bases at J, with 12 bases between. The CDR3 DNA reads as TGTGCCAGCAGCTTAGAAGTGGTTATATCCTCTGGGGCCAACGTCCTGACTTTC. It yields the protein CASSLEVVISSGANVLTF. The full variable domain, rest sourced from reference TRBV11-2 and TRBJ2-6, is EAGVAQSPRYKIIEKRQSVAFWCNPISGHATLYWYQQILGQGPKLLIQFQNNGVVDDSQLPKDRFSAERLKGVDSTLKIQPAKLEDSAVYLCASSLEVVISSGANVLTFGAGSRLTVL.

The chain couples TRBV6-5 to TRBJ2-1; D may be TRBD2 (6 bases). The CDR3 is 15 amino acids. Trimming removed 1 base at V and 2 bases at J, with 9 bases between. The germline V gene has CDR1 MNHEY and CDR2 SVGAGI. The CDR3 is CASSYLRGPYNEQFF. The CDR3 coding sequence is TGTGCCAGCAGTTACTTGCGGGGCCCCTACAATGAGCAGTTCTTC.

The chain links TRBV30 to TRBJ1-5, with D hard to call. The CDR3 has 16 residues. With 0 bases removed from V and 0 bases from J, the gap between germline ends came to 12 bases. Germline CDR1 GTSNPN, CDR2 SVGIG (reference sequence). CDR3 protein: CAWSVGPGVSNQPQHF. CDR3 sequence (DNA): TGTGCCTGGAGTGTAGGCCCCGGGGTTAGCAATCAGCCCCAGCATTTT.

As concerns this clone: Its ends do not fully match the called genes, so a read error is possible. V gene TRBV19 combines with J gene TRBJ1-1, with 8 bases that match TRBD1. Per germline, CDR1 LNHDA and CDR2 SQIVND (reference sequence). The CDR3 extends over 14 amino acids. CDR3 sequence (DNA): TGTGCCAGTGCCGCAGGGGGCGGGAACACTGAAGTTTTCTTT. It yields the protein CASAAGGGNTEVFF.

CDR3 sequence (DNA): TGTGCCAGCATTCTTGACAGGGTGGATGAAAAACTGTTTTTT. This gives the protein CASILDRVDEKLFF. The chain has TRBV2 and TRBJ1-4; 7 bases line up with TRBD1. Unmatched junction bases numbered 8, after V lost 7 bases and J lost 6 bases. There are 14 residues in the CDR3. Germline CDR1 reads SNHLY; CDR2 reads FYNNEI.

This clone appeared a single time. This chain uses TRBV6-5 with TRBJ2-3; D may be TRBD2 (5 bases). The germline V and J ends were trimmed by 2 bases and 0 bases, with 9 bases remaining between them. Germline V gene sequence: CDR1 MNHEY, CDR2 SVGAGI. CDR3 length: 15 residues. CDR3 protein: CASSYAGGSTDTQYF. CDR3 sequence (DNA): TGTGCCAGCAGTTACGCGGGCGGGAGCACAGATACGCAGTATTTT.

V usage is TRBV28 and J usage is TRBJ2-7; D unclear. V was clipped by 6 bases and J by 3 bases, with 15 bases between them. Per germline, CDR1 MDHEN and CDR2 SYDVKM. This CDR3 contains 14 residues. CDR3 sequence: CASSPSLFGYEQYF. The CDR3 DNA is TGTGCCAGCAGCCCCTCTCTTTTTGGCTACGAGCAGTACTTC.

This chain's CDR3 is CASSLSTEKTQYF. Here the CDR3 DNA reads TGTGCCAGCAGCCTGTCGACAGAAAAGACCCAGTACTTC. This rearrangement joins TRBV11-3 to TRBJ2-5, with D tentatively TRBD1 (5 bases). CDR3 length: 13 amino acids. The germline V gene has CDR1 SGHNT and CDR2 YENEEA. V was clipped by 5 bases and J by 6 bases, with 13 bases between them.

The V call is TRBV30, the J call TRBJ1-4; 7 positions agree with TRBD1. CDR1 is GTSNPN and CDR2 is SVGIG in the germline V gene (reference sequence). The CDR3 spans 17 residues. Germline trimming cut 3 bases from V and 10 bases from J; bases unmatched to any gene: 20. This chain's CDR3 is CAWSPRTGGFGDGKLFF. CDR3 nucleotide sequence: TGTGCCTGGAGCCCCCGGACAGGCGGATTCGGGGACGGAAAACTGTTTTTT. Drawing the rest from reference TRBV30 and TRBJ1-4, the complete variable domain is SQTIHQWPATLVQPVGSPLSLECTVEGTSNPNLYWYRQAAGRGLQLLFYSVGIGQISSEVPQNLSASRPQDRQFILSSKKLLLSDSGFYLCAWSPRTGGFGDGKLFFGSGTQLSVL.

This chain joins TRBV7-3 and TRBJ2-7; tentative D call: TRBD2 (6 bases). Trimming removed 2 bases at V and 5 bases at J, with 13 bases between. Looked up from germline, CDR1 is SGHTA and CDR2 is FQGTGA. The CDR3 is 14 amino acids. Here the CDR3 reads CASSLGGGSHEQYF. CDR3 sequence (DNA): TGTGCCAGCAGCTTAGGAGGAGGGTCCCACGAGCAGTACTTC. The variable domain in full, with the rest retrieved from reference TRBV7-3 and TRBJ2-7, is GAGVSQTPSNKVTEKGKYVELRCDPISGHTALYWYRQSLGQGPEFLIYFQGTGAADDSGLPNDRFFAVRPEGSVSTLKIQRTERGDSAVYLCASSLGGGSHEQYFGPGTRLTVT.

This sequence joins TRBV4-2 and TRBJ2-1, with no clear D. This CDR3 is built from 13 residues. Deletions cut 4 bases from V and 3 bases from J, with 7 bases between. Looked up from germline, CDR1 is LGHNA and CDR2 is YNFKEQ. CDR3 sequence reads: CASSPIFYNEQFF. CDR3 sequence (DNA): TGTGCCAGCAGCCCGATCTTCTACAATGAGCAGTTCTTC.

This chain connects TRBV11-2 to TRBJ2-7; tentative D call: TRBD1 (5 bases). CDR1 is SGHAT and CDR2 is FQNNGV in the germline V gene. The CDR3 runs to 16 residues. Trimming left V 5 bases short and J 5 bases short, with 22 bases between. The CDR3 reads CASSARMGQSNDEQYF. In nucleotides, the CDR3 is TGTGCCAGCAGCGCCCGGATGGGGCAGTCTAATGACGAGCAGTACTTC.

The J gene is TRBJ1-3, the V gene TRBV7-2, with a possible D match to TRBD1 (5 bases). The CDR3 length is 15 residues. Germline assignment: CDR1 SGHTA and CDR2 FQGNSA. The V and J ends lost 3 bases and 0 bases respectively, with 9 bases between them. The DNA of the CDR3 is TGTGCCAGCAGCTTCGGGGCAGGCTCTGGAAACACCATATATTTT. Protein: CASSFGAGSGNTIYF.

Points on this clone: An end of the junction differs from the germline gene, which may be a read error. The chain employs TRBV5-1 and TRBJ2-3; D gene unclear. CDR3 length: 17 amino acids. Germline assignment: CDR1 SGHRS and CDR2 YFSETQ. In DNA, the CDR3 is TGCGCCAGCAGCTTGAATTCGGAGTGGGCCCGCACATATACGCAGTATTTT. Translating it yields CASSLNSEWARTYTQYF.

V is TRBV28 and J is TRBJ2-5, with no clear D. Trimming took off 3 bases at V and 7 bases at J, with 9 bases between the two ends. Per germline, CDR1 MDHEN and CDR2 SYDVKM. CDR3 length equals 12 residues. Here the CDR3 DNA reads TGTGCCAGCAGTTTGCCCCCTTCGACCCAGTACTTC. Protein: CASSLPPSTQYF.

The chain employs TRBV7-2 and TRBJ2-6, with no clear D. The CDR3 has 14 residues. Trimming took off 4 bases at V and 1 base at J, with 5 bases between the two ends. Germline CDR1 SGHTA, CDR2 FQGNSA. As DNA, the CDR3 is TGTGCCAGCAGCTCAAGGTCTGGGGCCAACGTCCTGACTTTC. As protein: CASSSRSGANVLTF. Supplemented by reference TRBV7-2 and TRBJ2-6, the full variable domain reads GAGVSQSPSNKVTEKGKDVELRCDPISGHTALYWYRQSLGQGLEFLIYFQGNSAPDKSGLPSDRFSAERTGGSVSTLTIQRTQQEDSAVYLCASSSRSGANVLTFGAGSRLTVL.

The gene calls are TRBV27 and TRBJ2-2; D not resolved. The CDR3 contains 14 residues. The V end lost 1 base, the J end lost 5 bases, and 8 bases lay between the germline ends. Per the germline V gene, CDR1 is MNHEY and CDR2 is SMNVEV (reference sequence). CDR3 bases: TGTGCCAGCAGTTTATATTTGGGGACCGGGGAGCTGTTTTTT. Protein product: CASSLYLGTGELFF.

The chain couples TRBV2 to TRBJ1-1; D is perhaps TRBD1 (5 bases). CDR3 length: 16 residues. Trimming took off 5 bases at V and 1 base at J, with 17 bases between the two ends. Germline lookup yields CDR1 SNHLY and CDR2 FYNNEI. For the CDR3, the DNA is TGTGCCAGCAGTCGGCTTGGATGGGGGACGAACACTGAAGCTTTCTTT. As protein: CASSRLGWGTNTEAFF. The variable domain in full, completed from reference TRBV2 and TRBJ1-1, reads EPEVTQTPSHQVTQMGQEVILRCVPISNHLYFYWYRQILGQKVEFLVSFYNNEISEKSEIFDDQFSVERPDGSNFTLKIRSTKLEDSAMYFCASSRLGWGTNTEAFFGQGTRLTVV.

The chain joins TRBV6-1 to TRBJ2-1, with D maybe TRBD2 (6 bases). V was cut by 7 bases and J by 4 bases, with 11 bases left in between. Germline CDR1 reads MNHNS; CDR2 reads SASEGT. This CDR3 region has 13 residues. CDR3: CASIPGTYNEQFF. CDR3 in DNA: TGTGCCAGCATCCCCGGGACTTACAATGAGCAGTTCTTC.

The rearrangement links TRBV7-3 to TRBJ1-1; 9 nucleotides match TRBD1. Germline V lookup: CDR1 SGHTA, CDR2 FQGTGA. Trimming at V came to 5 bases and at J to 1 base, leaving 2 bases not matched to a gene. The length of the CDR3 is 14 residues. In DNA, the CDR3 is TGTGCCAGCAGCACGGGACAGGGGAACACTGAAGCTTTCTTT. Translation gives CASSTGQGNTEAFF.

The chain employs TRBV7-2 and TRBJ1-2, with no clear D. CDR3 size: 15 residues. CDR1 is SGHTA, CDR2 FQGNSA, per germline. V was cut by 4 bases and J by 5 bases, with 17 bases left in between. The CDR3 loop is CASSSPKEGRYGYTF. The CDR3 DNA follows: TGTGCCAGCAGCTCCCCTAAGGAAGGGCGGTATGGCTACACCTTC.

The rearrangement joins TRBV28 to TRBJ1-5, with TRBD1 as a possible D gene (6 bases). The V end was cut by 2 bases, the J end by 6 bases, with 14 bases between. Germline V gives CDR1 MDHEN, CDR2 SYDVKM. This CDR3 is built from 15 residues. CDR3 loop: CASSLRGGVGQPQHF. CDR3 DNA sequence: TGTGCCAGCAGTTTAAGGGGGGGAGTGGGTCAGCCCCAGCATTTT. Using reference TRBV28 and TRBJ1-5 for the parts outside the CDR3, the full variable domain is DVKVTQSSRYLVKRTGEKVFLECVQDMDHENMFWYRQDPGLGLRLIYFSYDVKMKEKGDIPEGYSVSREKKERFSLILESASTNQTSMYLCASSLRGGVGQPQHFGDGTRLSIL.

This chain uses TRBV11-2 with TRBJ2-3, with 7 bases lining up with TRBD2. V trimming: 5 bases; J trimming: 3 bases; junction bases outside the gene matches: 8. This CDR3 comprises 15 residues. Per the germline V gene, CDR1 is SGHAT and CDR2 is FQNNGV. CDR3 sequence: CASSPGRGTTDTQYF. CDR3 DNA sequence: TGTGCCAGCAGCCCGGGGCGGGGGACGACAGATACGCAGTATTTT.

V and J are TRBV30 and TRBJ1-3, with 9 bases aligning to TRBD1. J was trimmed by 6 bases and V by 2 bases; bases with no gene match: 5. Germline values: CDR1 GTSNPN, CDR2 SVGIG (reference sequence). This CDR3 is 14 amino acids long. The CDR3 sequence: CAWSFTGGENTIYF. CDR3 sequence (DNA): TGTGCCTGGAGTTTCACAGGGGGCGAAAACACCATATATTTT.